These 18 T cell receptor beta chains were sequenced from one sample in a study of blood T cell repertoires in COVID-19. The table came from immunoSEQ multiplex PCR; TCRdb's copy has only in-frame clones and leaves some out. The sample has a few hundred thousand clones; roughly 90% are singletons. The sequenced sample consisted of peripheral blood. These receptors were collected from a man aged 35 to 55 with acute or convalescent COVID-19.

Of note for this clone: Possible read error: a much larger clone is one base away. Different DNA sequences within this sample yield the same CDR3. The rearrangement uses TRBV6-2 or TRBV6-3 and TRBJ2-7, with 12 bases aligning to TRBD2. The CDR3 totals 14 residues. Germline V lookup: CDR1 MNHEY, CDR2 SVGEGT. Trimming at V came to 2 bases and at J to 4 bases, leaving 0 bases not matched to a gene. The CDR3 loop is CASSYGTSGYEQYF. The CDR3 coding sequence is TGTGCCAGCAGTTACGGGACTAGCGGGTACGAGCAGTACTTC.

This clone was seen only once. The V call is TRBV28, the J call TRBJ2-6; the match to TRBD1 covers 7 bases. The CDR3 covers 17 residues. With V trimmed by 2 bases and J by 0 bases, 4 bases remained unmatched. Germline-derived CDR1 and CDR2 are MDHEN and SYDVKM. CDR3 amino acids: CASSLPGQSSGANVLTF. Here the CDR3 DNA reads TGTGCCAGCAGTTTACCGGGACAGAGCTCTGGGGCCAACGTCCTGACTTTC. Full variable domain (outside the CDR3, taken from reference TRBV28 and TRBJ2-6): DVKVTQSSRYLVKRTGEKVFLECVQDMDHENMFWYRQDPGLGLRLIYFSYDVKMKEKGDIPEGYSVSREKKERFSLILESASTNQTSMYLCASSLPGQSSGANVLTFGAGSRLTVL.

The V and J genes are TRBV27 and TRBJ1-5; D is perhaps TRBD1 (5 bases). The CDR3 loop spans 15 amino acids. Germline V CDR1 and CDR2: MNHEY, SMNVEV (reference sequence). V shed 1 base and J shed 2 bases, with 9 bases lying between them. CDR3 residues: CASSLLGVGNQPQHF. The CDR3 bases are TGTGCCAGCAGTTTATTAGGGGTGGGCAATCAGCCCCAGCATTTT.

The J gene is TRBJ2-2, the V gene TRBV30; a possible D gene is TRBD1 (6 bases). Germline values: CDR1 GTSNPN, CDR2 SVGIG (reference sequence). CDR3 length: 13 amino acids. Trimming removed 1 base from V and 5 bases from J, with 8 bases in between. The CDR3 DNA reads TGTGCCTGGAGTGCTAGGGGGACCGGGGAGCTGTTTTTT. This codes for CAWSARGTGELFF.

The V call is TRBV6-5, the J call TRBJ2-5, with D maybe TRBD2 (5 bases). The V gene's germline CDR1 is MNHEY and CDR2 SVGAGI. The CDR3 spans 14 residues. V dropped 2 bases and J dropped 5 bases, with 12 bases sitting between them. This CDR3 is CASSYDRTGETQYF. In DNA, the CDR3 is TGTGCCAGCAGTTACGATAGGACGGGGGAGACCCAGTACTTC.

This chain joins TRBV13 and TRBJ2-3; D is uncertain. The CDR3 runs to 15 residues. The germline V gene encodes CDR1 PRHDT and CDR2 FYEKMQ (reference sequence). Trimming took off 3 bases at V and 0 bases at J, with 10 bases between the two ends. The CDR3 is CASSFGRASTDTQYF. The CDR3 DNA reads TGTGCCAGCAGCTTTGGCCGTGCTAGCACAGATACGCAGTATTTT.

The rearrangement joins TRBV2 to TRBJ2-1; D gene uncertain. CDR1 is SNHLY and CDR2 is FYNNEI in the germline V gene. The CDR3 has 10 amino acids. Trimming pared 6 bases from V and 6 bases from J, leaving 3 bases between. The DNA for the CDR3 is TGTGCCAGCAGACTCAATGAGCAGTTCTTC. Its protein product is CASRLNEQFF.

The table lists this clone with a few counts. The chain links TRBV7-8 to TRBJ1-1; D is unresolved. V gave up 5 bases and J gave up 1 base, with 17 bases separating them. The germline V gene encodes CDR1 SGHVS and CDR2 FQNEAQ. This CDR3 contains 16 residues. Written as DNA, the CDR3 is TGTGCCAGCAGCCAGCTGAATGGACTGAGGAACACTGAAGCTTTCTTT. The encoded protein is CASSQLNGLRNTEAFF.

The V and J genes are TRBV5-6 and TRBJ1-2; 12 bases match TRBD1. The ends lost 3 bases at V and 5 bases at J; junction bases unmatched: 14. The V gene's germline CDR1 is SGHDT and CDR2 YYEEEE. The CDR3 loop spans 18 amino acids. The CDR3 DNA reads as TGTGCCAGCAGCTGGGGACAGGGGGCGGTTGGTCCTTTTTATGGCTACACCTTC. Translated, it gives CASSWGQGAVGPFYGYTF.

The chain employs TRBV28 and TRBJ1-1, with a tentative D call TRBD1 (5 bases). Germline V gives CDR1 MDHEN, CDR2 SYDVKM. The CDR3 length is 14 residues. Trimming pared 6 bases from V and 6 bases from J, leaving 17 bases between. The DNA of the CDR3 is TGTGCCAGCAGCTACCTACGGGGGGGGGCTGAAGCTTTCTTT. The encoded protein is CASSYLRGGAEAFF.

CDR3 loop: CASSSAQYNSPLHF. CDR3 bases: TGTGCCAGCAGTTCGGCACAGTATAATTCACCCCTCCACTTT. The chain carries TRBV27 and TRBJ1-6; unclear D gene. The V end was cut by 4 bases, the J end by 4 bases, with 8 bases between. There are 14 residues in the CDR3. In germline, CDR1 is MNHEY, CDR2 SMNVEV (reference sequence).

This sequence joins TRBV28 and TRBJ1-2; D is perhaps TRBD1 (6 bases). Trimming left V 2 bases short and J 1 base short, with 8 bases between. The CDR3 is 14 amino acids. CDR1 and CDR2 (germline): MDHEN, SYDVKM. The CDR3 protein is CASSLGTHNYGYTF. The DNA of the CDR3 is TGTGCCAGCAGTTTAGGGACACATAACTATGGCTACACCTTC.

This clone was detected only once. V is TRBV6-1 and J is TRBJ1-3; D ambiguous. The V gene lost 2 bases and the J gene lost 0 bases, with 5 bases spanning the gap. Germline V lookup: CDR1 MNHNS, CDR2 SASEGT. CDR3 length equals 14 residues. The CDR3 reads CASSELASGNTIYF. The CDR3 nucleotides read TGTGCCAGCAGTGAATTAGCCTCTGGAAACACCATATATTTT.

This rearrangement joins TRBV7-8 to TRBJ2-7; D is perhaps TRBD2 (5 bases). The V end lost 2 bases, the J end lost 0 bases, and 17 bases lay between the germline ends. CDR1 and CDR2 from the germline V gene are SGHVS and FQNEAQ. The CDR3 is 17 residues long. Written as DNA, the CDR3 is TGTGCCAGCAGCTTACGGCCCCCGGGGAGTCGCTCCTACGAGCAGTACTTC. Residues: CASSLRPPGSRSYEQYF.

The V call is TRBV11-3, the J call TRBJ2-1; a weak D match, TRBD2 (5 bases). CDR1 is SGHNT and CDR2 is YENEEA in the germline V gene. CDR3 size: 16 residues. V lost 5 bases and J 0 bases, leaving 14 bases between the germline ends. The CDR3 protein is CASSKPDWRSYNEQFF. Written as DNA, the CDR3 is TGTGCCAGCAGCAAACCGGACTGGCGCTCCTACAATGAGCAGTTCTTC.

The chain has TRBV6-9 and TRBJ2-1; 13 bases match TRBD2. CDR3 size: 16 residues. V lost 7 bases, J lost 9 bases, and 12 bases stayed unmatched. Germline V gives CDR1 MNHGY, CDR2 SVAAGI. CDR3 DNA: TGTGCCAGCACCTGGACTAGCGGGGGAGCCGTGCGTGAGCAGTTCTTC. Amino acids: CASTWTSGGAVREQFF.

This sequence joins TRBV6-4 and TRBJ1-1; TRBD1 matches at 7 bases. V lost 6 bases, J lost 2 bases, and 3 bases stayed unmatched. The germline gives CDR1 MRHNA, CDR2 SNTAGT. This CDR3 contains 13 residues. CDR3 protein: CASRGQLNTEAFF. The DNA of the CDR3 is TGTGCCAGCAGGGGACAGCTAAACACTGAAGCTTTCTTT.

This clone has just a few counts. Different DNA sequences within this sample yield the same CDR3. The chain uses TRBV6-6 and TRBJ2-3; 7 nucleotides align to TRBD2. J gave up 3 bases and V 3 bases, and 3 bases lay outside the gene matches. In germline, CDR1 is MNHNY, CDR2 SVGAGI (reference sequence). The CDR3 consists of 14 residues. The CDR3 DNA follows: TGTGCCAGCAGTTATCCTAGCGGAACAGATACGCAGTATTTT. It is translated as CASSYPSGTDTQYF.